This is a list of T cell receptor beta chains from one sample in a study of blood T cells in healthy people across ages. MiXCR, run by TCRdb on the 5' RACE reads, gives a single entry per CDR3 protein. The repertoire holds about 1 million distinct CDR3 sequences, with over 35% as singletons. Sequenced material: blood. Receptors originate from a woman in her sixties or seventies in good health. CDR3s include the opening cysteine and the closing phenylalanine or tryptophan. A D gene is named only where the DNA matches it firmly. Clone sizes are given selectively: once, few, many, or a class where the clone is expanded.

>-|-|TRBJ2-7|TRBV10-3
CAISEGAAGLNNEQYF
TGTGCCATCAGTGAAGGGGCGGCAGGGTTGAACAATGAGCAGTACTTC
>few|TRBD2|TRBJ2-5|TRBV5-5
CASSPQIRGGRETQYF
TGTGCCAGCAGCCCCCAAATAAGGGGCGGGAGAGAGACCCAGTACTTC
>few|TRBD1|TRBJ1-2|TRBV11-2
CASSLYHPLGSRERTGTNYGYTF
TGTGCCAGCAGCCTCTACCACCCCTTGGGGTCACGGGAAAGGACAGGGACCAACTATGGCTACACCTTC
>-|-|TRBJ2-7|TRBV5-1
CASSERGGQTSYEQYF
TGCGCCAGCAGCGAAAGAGGGGGGCAAACGTCCTACGAGCAGTACTTC
>-|TRBD1|TRBJ2-5|TRBV11-2
CASSLGARGPEETQYF
TGTGCCAGCAGCTTAGGGGCCAGGGGGCCAGAAGAGACCCAGTACTTC
>-|-|TRBJ1-6|TRBV9
CASSDPSGQGGTPLHF
TGTGCCAGCAGTGATCCCTCGGGGCAGGGCGGAACACCCCTCCACTTT
>few|-|TRBJ2-1|TRBV9
CASSISTGISYNEQFF
TGTGCCAGCAGCATTTCGACAGGCATCTCCTACAATGAGCAGTTCTTC
>-|TRBD2|TRBJ2-5|TRBV5-1
CASSSSQGLAYRDEQYF
TGCGCCAGCAGCTCGTCCCAGGGACTAGCTTATAGGGATGAGCAGTACTTC
>-|TRBD2|TRBJ2-1|TRBV14
CASSPSGTRYAFF
TGTGCCAGCAGCCCCTCCGGGACTAGGTATGCGTTCTTC
>few|TRBD2|TRBJ2-1|TRBV6-2/TRBV6-3
CASSYSSLAGGYNEQFF
TGTGCCAGCAGTTACTCGTCACTAGCGGGAGGGTACAATGAGCAGTTCTTC
>-|-|TRBJ2-3|TRBV13
CASSLAGSFPTDTQYF
TGTGCCAGCAGCTTAGCGGGAAGTTTTCCGACAGATACGCAGTATTTT
>once|TRBD2|TRBJ2-3|TRBV3-1
CASSELAGRPSTDTQYF
TGTGCCAGCAGCGAACTAGCGGGACGTCCTAGCACAGATACGCAGTATTTT
>-|-|TRBJ2-1|TRBV29-1
CSVNSGDIYNEQFF
TGCAGCGTCAATAGCGGAGACATCTACAATGAGCAGTTCTTC
>-|-|TRBJ2-1|TRBV6-1
CASSEWLLRPSSYNEQFF
TGTGCCAGCAGTGAATGGCTACTTCGTCCGAGCTCCTACAATGAGCAGTTCTTC
>-|-|TRBJ1-2|TRBV12-3/TRBV12-4
CASSPGSGAGYGYTF
TGTGCCAGCAGCCCCGGTTCGGGGGCCGGCTATGGCTACACCTTC
>-|-|TRBJ2-7|TRBV12-3/TRBV12-4
CASRTEARSSYEQYF
TGTGCCAGCAGAACTGAAGCGAGGAGCTCCTACGAGCAGTACTTC
>-|-|TRBJ2-6|TRBV6-6
CATDDFPDSGANVLTF
TGTGCCACCGACGACTTCCCAGACTCTGGGGCCAACGTCCTGACTTTC
>-|-|TRBJ1-1|TRBV12-3/TRBV12-4
CASSPRQAGEAFF
TGTGCCAGCAGCCCACGACAGGCTGGTGAAGCTTTCTTT
>-|-|TRBJ2-6|TRBV4-2
CASSQDDSSGANVLTF
TGTGCCAGCAGCCAAGATGATAGCTCTGGGGCCAACGTCCTGACTTTC
>once|TRBD1|TRBJ1-2|TRBV24-1
CATSEAGQGDYGYTF
TGTGCCACCAGTGAGGCGGGACAGGGAGACTATGGCTACACCTTC
>-|TRBD1|TRBJ2-7|TRBV6-6
CASKNWDSSYNEQYF
TGTGCCAGCAAAAACTGGGACAGCTCCTACAATGAGCAGTACTTC
>few|-|TRBJ2-1|TRBV5-1
CASSLEPSGEQFF
TGCGCCAGCAGCTTGGAACCCTCAGGGGAGCAGTTCTTC
>-|TRBD2|TRBJ2-1|TRBV12-3/TRBV12-4
CASREGTSGVSVQFF
TGTGCCAGCAGAGAGGGGACTAGCGGGGTAAGCGTGCAGTTCTTC
>few|TRBD2|TRBJ2-7|TRBV7-9
CASSWEGSYEQYF
TGTGCCAGCAGCTGGGAGGGTTCGTACGAGCAGTACTTC
>few|-|TRBJ2-1|TRBV16
CASSQLDSTYNEQFF
TGTGCCAGCAGCCAATTGGATTCAACTTACAATGAGCAGTTCTTC
>-|TRBD2|TRBJ2-7|TRBV20-1
CSARGSGGAGSGSYEQYF
TGCAGTGCTAGAGGGTCCGGGGGCGCAGGTAGCGGGAGCTACGAGCAGTACTTC
>-|TRBD2|TRBJ2-1|TRBV6-4
CASSVWGLAGYNEQFF
TGTGCCAGCAGTGTTTGGGGACTAGCGGGGTACAATGAGCAGTTCTTC
>-|-|TRBJ1-6|TRBV4-2
CASSPSEINSPLHF
TGTGCCAGCAGCCCTTCAGAAATTAATTCACCCCTCCACTTT
>-|-|TRBJ2-1|TRBV6-9
CASPFGGEQFF
TGTGCCAGCCCCTTTGGGGGTGAGCAGTTCTTC
>-|TRBD2|TRBJ2-1|TRBV6-5
CASSYPSSGAYNEQFF
TGTGCCAGCAGTTACCCTTCTAGCGGGGCCTACAATGAGCAGTTCTTC
>many|-|TRBJ2-1|TRBV6-2/TRBV6-3
CASSYDTGFTYNEQFF
TGTGCCAGCAGTTACGATACGGGATTTACCTACAATGAGCAGTTCTTC
>-|TRBD2|TRBJ2-1|TRBV20-1
CSCRAGATYNEQFF
TGCAGTTGTAGAGCGGGAGCAACCTACAATGAGCAGTTCTTC
>few|-|TRBJ2-1|TRBV9
CASSVVLKSNEQFF
TGTGCCAGCAGCGTAGTCCTCAAGAGCAATGAGCAGTTCTTC
>few|TRBD2|TRBJ2-7|TRBV6-5
CASSPSGGSSSYEQYF
TGTGCCAGCAGTCCCTCGGGAGGCTCGAGCTCCTACGAGCAGTACTTC
>-|-|TRBJ1-6|TRBV28
CASSYGVNPLNSPLHF
TGTGCCAGCAGTTATGGCGTAAACCCTCTTAATTCACCCCTCCACTTT
>-|TRBD2|TRBJ2-1|TRBV13
CASSSLAGGWGSYNEQFF
TGTGCCAGCAGCTCACTAGCGGGGGGCTGGGGAAGCTACAACGAGCAGTTCTTC
>-|-|TRBJ2-3|TRBV13
CASTEGASTDTQYF
TGTGCCAGCACTGAAGGGGCAAGCACAGATACGCAGTATTTT
>-|-|TRBJ1-2|TRBV2
CASSEQGLRGYTF
TGTGCCAGCAGTGAGCAGGGGTTACGCGGCTACACCTTC
>few|TRBD2|TRBJ2-5|TRBV29-1
CSTGLGGETQYF
TGCAGCACGGGACTAGGAGGGGAGACCCAGTACTTC
>few|-|TRBJ2-7|TRBV27
CASSTGVIEQYF
TGTGCCAGCAGTACGGGAGTAATCGAGCAGTACTTC
>few|TRBD1|TRBJ2-1|TRBV11-2
CASSQRTGYNEQFF
TGTGCCAGCAGCCAGAGGACAGGTTACAATGAGCAGTTCTTC
>-|-|TRBJ1-1|TRBV7-2
CASSPIPQPTEAFF
TGTGCCAGCAGCCCAATACCCCAGCCGACTGAAGCTTTCTTT
>-|TRBD2|TRBJ2-7|TRBV7-9
CASSAPPILAGGYEQYF
TGTGCCAGCAGCGCACCCCCCATACTAGCGGGAGGATACGAGCAGTACTTC
>few|TRBD1|TRBJ2-7|TRBV7-8
CASSNRRDRSHEQYF
TGTGCCAGCAGCAACCGCCGGGACAGGTCCCACGAGCAGTACTTC
>few|-|TRBJ2-7|TRBV19
CASSIGLMGEPYEQYF
TGTGCCAGTAGTATAGGGTTGATGGGAGAACCCTACGAGCAGTACTTC
>-|-|TRBJ2-1|TRBV27
CASSYERLSYNEQFF
TGTGCCAGCAGTTATGAGAGGTTATCCTACAATGAGCAGTTCTTC
>many|TRBD2|TRBJ2-5|TRBV29-1
CSGSGSSRETQYF
TGCAGCGGGAGCGGGAGTAGTAGAGAGACCCAGTACTTC
>-|-|TRBJ2-1|TRBV20-1
CSRAGFRGRSEQFF
TGCAGTCGAGCCGGGTTTCGGGGGAGGAGTGAGCAGTTCTTC
>-|TRBD1|TRBJ2-5|TRBV5-1
CASAWTGERETQYF
TGCGCCAGCGCATGGACAGGGGAGAGGGAGACCCAGTACTTC
>-|TRBD1|TRBJ2-7|TRBV20-1
CSAGPTGGSDEQYF
TGCAGTGCTGGACCGACAGGGGGGAGCGACGAGCAGTACTTC
>-|-|TRBJ2-5|TRBV20-1
CSASPLITQETQYF
TGCAGTGCTAGCCCCTTAATTACGCAAGAGACCCAGTACTTC
>once|-|TRBJ2-5|TRBV9
CASSVKAPSQGLRGETQYF
TGTGCCAGCAGCGTAAAGGCCCCCTCACAGGGTTTGAGGGGGGAGACCCAGTACTTC
>few|TRBD2|TRBJ2-5|TRBV3-1
CASSQGWREDQETQYF
TGTGCCAGCAGCCAAGGATGGCGGGAGGACCAAGAGACCCAGTACTTC
>-|TRBD1|TRBJ2-5|TRBV30
CAWTQGGLETQYF
TGTGCCTGGACACAGGGGGGATTAGAGACCCAGTACTTC
>-|-|TRBJ2-7|TRBV5-5
CASSFLLGTYEQYF
TGTGCCAGCAGCTTCTTGCTGGGTACCTACGAGCAGTACTTC
>few|-|TRBJ1-2|TRBV6-2/TRBV6-3
CASSTGTTNYGYTF
TGTGCCAGCAGCACCGGGACAACAAACTATGGCTACACCTTC
>few|-|TRBJ2-1|TRBV27
CASYSIPVAAYNEQFF
TGTGCCAGCTATTCTATCCCCGTGGCTGCCTACAATGAGCAGTTCTTC
>few|TRBD2|TRBJ2-7|TRBV7-9
CASSKLAGGEHEQYF
TGTGCCAGCAGCAAACTAGCGGGAGGGGAGCACGAGCAGTACTTC
>-|-|TRBJ2-1|TRBV29-1
CSVEGPLGEKQFF
TGCAGCGTTGAAGGCCCTCTGGGGGAGAAGCAGTTCTTC